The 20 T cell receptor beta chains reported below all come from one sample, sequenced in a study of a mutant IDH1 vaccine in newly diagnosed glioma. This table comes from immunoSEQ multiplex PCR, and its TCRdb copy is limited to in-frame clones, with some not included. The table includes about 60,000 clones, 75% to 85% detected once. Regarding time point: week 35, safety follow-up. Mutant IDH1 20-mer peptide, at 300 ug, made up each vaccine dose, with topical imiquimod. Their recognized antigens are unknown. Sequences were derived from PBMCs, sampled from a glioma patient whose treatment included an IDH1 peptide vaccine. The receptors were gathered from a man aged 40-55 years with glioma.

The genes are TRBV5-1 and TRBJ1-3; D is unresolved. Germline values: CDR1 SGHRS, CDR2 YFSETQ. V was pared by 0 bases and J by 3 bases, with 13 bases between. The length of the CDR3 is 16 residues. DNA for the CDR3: TGCGCCAGCAGCTTGGCCGGATCGGCGTATGGAAACACCATATATTTT. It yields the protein CASSLAGSAYGNTIYF.

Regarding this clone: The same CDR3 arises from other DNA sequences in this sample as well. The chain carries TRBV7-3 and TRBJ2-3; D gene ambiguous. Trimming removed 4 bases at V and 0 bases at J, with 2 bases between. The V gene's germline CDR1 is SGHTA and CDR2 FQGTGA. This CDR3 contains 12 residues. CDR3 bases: TGTGCCAGCAGCTCTAGCACAGATACGCAGTATTTT. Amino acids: CASSSSTDTQYF.

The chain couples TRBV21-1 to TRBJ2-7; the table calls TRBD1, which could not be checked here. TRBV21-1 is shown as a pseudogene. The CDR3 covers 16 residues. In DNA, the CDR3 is TGTGCCAGCAGCAAAGATAGACAGGGGCGGGTTTACGAGCAGTACTTC. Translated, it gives CASSKDRQGRVYEQYF.

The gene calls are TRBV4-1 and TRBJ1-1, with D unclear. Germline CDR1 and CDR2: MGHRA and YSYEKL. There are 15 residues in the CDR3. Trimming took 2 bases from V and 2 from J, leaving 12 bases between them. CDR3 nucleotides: TGCGCCAGCAGCCAAATGGCAGGCATTAACACTGAAGCTTTCTTT. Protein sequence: CASSQMAGINTEAFF.

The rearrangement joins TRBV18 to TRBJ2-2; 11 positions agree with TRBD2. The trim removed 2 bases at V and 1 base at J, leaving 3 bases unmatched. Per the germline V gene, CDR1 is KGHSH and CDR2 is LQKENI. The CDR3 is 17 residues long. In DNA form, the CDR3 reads TGTGCCAGCTCACCATGGGGGACTAGCGGGAACACCGGGGAGCTGTTTTTT. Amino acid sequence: CASSPWGTSGNTGELFF. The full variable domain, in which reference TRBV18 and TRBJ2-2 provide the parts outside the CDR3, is NAGVMQNPRHLVRRRGQEARLRCSPMKGHSHVYWYRQLPEEGLKFMVYLQKENIIDESGMPKERFSAEFPKEGPSILRIQQVVRGDSAAYFCASSPWGTSGNTGELFFGEGSRLTVL.

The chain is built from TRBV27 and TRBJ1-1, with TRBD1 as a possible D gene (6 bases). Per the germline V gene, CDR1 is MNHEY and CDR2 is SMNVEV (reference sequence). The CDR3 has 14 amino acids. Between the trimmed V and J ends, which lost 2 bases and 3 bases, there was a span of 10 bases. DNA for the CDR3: TGTGCCAGCAGTTTAGGGGCAGGGGACACTGAAGCTTTCTTT. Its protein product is CASSLGAGDTEAFF.

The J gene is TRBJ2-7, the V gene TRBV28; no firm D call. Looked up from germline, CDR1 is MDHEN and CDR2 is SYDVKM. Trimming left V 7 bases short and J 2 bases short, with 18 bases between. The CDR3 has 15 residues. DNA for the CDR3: TGTGCCAGCACCCCATCGCAGGCTGGCACCTACGAGCAGTACTTC. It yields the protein CASTPSQAGTYEQYF. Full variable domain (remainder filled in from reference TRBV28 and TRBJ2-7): DVKVTQSSRYLVKRTGEKVFLECVQDMDHENMFWYRQDPGLGLRLIYFSYDVKMKEKGDIPEGYSVSREKKERFSLILESASTNQTSMYLCASTPSQAGTYEQYFGPGTRLTVT.

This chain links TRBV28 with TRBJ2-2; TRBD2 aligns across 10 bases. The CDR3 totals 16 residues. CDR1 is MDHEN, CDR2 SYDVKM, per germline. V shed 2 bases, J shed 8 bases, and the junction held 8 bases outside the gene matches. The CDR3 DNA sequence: TGTGCCAGCAGTTTAGACGCTAGCGGGAGTAGAGGGGAGCTGTTTTTT. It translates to CASSLDASGSRGELFF. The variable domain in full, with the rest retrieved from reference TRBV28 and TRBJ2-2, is DVKVTQSSRYLVKRTGEKVFLECVQDMDHENMFWYRQDPGLGLRLIYFSYDVKMKEKGDIPEGYSVSREKKERFSLILESASTNQTSMYLCASSLDASGSRGELFFGEGSRLTVL.

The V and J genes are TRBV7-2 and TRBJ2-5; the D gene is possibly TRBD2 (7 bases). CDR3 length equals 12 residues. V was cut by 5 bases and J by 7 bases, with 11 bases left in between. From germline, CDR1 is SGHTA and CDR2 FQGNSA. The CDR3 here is CASSGGARTQYF. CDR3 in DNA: TGTGCCAGCAGCGGGGGGGCTCGGACCCAGTACTTC.

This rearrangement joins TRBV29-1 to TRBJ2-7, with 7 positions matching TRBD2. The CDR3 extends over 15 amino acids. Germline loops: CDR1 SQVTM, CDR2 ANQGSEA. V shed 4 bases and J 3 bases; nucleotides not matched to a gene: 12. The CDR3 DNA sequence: TGCAGCGTTGGTCGCTCTAGCGGCCGCCTCTACGAGCAGTACTTC. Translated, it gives CSVGRSSGRLYEQYF.

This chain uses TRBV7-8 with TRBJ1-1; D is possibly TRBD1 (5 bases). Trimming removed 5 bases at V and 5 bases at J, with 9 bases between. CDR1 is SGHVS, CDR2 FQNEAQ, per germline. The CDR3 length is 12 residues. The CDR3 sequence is CASSPRGTEAFF. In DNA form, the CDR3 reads TGTGCCAGCAGCCCGAGGGGAACTGAAGCTTTCTTT.

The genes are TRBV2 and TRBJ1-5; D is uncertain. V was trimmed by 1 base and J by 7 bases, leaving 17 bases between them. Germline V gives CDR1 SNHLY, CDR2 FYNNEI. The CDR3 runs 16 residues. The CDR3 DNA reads TGTGCCAGCAGTGAAGTGGGCCTCCTCCGGGCACAGCCCCAGCATTTT. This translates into CASSEVGLLRAQPQHF.

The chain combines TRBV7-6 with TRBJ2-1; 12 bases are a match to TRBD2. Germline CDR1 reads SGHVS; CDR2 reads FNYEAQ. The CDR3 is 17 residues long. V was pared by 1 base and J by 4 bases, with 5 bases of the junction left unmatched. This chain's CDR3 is CASSLDILAGGYNEQFF. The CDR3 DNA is TGTGCCAGCAGCTTAGACATACTAGCGGGGGGATACAATGAGCAGTTCTTC.

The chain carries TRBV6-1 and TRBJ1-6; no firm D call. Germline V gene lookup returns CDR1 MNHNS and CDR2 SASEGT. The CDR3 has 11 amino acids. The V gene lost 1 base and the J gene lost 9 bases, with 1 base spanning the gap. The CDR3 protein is CASSEGSPLHF. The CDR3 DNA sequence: TGTGCCAGCAGTGAAGGTTCACCCCTCCACTTT.

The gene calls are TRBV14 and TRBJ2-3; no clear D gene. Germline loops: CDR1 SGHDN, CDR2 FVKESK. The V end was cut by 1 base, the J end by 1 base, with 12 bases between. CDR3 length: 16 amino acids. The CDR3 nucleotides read TGTGCCAGCAGCCAAGTAGGCAGTTATGGCACAGATACGCAGTATTTT. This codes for CASSQVGSYGTDTQYF.

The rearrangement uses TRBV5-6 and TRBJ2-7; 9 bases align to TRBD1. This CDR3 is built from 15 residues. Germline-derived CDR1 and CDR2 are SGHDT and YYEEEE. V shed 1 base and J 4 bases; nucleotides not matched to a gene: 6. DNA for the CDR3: TGTGCCAGCAGCTTGACACGGACAGGGGTGTACGAGCAGTACTTC. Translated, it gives CASSLTRTGVYEQYF.

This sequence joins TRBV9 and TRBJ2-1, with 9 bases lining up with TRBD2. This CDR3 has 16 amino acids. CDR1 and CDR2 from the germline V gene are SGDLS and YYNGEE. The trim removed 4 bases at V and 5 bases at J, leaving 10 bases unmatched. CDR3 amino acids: CASSFFAGGLHNEQFF. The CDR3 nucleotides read TGTGCCAGCAGCTTTTTTGCGGGAGGGCTCCACAATGAGCAGTTCTTC.

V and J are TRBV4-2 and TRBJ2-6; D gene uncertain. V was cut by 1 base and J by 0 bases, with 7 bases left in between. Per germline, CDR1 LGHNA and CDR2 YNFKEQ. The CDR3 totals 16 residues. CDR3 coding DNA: TGTGCCAGCAGCCAAGTTGGCAGCTCTGGGGCCAACGTCCTGACTTTC. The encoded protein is CASSQVGSSGANVLTF.

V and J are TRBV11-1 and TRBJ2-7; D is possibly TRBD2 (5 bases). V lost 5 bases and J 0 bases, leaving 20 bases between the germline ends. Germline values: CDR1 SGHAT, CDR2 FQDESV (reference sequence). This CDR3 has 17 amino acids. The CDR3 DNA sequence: TGTGCCAGCAGCCCACGCGGGTTTGGGGATATCTCCTACGAGCAGTACTTC. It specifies CASSPRGFGDISYEQYF.

The CDR3 DNA reads as TGTGCCAGCAGCCGACCCCGAATAGGTGCGGGATACGAGCAGTACTTC. It is translated as CASSRPRIGAGYEQYF. The V gene is TRBV7-2, the J gene TRBJ2-7, with D maybe TRBD2 (6 bases). Trimming shortened V by 5 bases and J by 4 bases, and 21 bases separated the two germline ends. Germline V gene data show CDR1 as SGHTA and CDR2 as FQGNSA. The CDR3 is 16 amino acids.